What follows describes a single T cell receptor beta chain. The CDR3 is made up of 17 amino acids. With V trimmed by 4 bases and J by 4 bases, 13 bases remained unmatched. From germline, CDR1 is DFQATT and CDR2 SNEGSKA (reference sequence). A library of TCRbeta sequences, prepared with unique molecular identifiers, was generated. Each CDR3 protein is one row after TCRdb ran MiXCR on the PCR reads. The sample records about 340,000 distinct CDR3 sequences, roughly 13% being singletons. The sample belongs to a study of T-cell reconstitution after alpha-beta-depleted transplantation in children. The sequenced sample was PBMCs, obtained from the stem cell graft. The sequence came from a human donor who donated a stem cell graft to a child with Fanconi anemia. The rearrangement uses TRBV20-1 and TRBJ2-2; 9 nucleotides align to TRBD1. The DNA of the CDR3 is TGCAGTGCTAAATTAACAGGGGGCAGGGCGAGCACCGGGGAGCTGTTTTTT. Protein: CSAKLTGGRASTGELFF.